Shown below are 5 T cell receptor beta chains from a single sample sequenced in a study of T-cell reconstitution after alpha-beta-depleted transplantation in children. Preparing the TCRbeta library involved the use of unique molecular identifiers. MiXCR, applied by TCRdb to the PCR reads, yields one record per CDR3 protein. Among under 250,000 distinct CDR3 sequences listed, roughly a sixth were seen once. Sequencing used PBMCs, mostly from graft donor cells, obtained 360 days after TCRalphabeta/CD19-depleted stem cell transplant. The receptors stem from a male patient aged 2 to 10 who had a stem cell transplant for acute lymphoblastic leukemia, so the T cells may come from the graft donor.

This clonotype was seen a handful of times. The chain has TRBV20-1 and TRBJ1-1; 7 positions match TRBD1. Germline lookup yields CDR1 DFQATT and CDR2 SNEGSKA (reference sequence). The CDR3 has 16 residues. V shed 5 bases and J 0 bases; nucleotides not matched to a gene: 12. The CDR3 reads CSARQGWGRMNTEAFF. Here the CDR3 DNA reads TGCAGTGCTCGACAGGGTTGGGGTCGGATGAACACTGAAGCTTTCTTT.

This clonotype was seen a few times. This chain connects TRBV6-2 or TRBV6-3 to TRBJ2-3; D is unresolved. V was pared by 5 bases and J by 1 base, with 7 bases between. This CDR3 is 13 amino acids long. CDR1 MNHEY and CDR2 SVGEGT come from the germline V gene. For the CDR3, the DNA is TGTGCCAGCAGTCACCGGGGCACAGATACGCAGTATTTT. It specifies CASSHRGTDTQYF.

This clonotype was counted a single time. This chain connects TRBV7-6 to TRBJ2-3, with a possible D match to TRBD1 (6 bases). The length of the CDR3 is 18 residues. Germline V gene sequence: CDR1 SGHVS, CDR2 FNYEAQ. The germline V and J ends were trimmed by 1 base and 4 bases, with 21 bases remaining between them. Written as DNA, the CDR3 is TGTGCCAGCAGCTTAGAGAGAGCCGCAGGGGTGGTATCAGATACGCAGTATTTT. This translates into CASSLERAAGVVSDTQYF.

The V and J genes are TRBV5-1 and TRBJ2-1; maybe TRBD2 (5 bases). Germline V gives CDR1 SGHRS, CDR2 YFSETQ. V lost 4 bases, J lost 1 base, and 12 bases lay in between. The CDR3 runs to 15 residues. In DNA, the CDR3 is TGCGCCAGCAGCACCGGGGATGGGTCCTACAATGAGCAGTTCTTC. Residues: CASSTGDGSYNEQFF.

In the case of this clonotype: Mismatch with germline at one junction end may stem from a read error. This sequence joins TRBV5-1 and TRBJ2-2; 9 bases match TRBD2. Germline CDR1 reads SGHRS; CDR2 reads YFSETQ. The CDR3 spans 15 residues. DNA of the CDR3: TGTGCCAGCAGTCTAGCGGGACAGAACACCGGGGAGCTGTTTTTT. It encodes CASSLAGQNTGELFF.